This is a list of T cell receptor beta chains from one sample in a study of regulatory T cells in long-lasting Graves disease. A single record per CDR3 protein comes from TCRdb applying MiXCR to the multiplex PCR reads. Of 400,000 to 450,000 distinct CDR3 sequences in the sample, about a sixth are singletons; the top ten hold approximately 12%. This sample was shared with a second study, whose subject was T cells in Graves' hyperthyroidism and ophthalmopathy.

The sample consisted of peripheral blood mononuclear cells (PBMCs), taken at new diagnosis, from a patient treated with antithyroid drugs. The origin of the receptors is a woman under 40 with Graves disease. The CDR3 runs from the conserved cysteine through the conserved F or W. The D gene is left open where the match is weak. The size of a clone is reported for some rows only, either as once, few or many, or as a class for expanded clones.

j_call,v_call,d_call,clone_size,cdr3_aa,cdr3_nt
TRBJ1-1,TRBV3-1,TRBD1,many,CASSQESGQGAEAFF,TGTGCCAGCAGCCAAGAGTCAGGGCAGGGGGCTGAAGCTTTCTTT
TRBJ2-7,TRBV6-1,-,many,CASTSALEAGIYEQYF,TGTGCCAGCACCTCCGCGTTGGAGGCGGGGATTTACGAGCAGTACTTC
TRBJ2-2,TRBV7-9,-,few,CASSLDGTHTGELFF,TGTGCCAGCAGCTTAGACGGCACTCACACCGGGGAGCTGTTTTTT
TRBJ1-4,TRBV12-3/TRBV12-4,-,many,CASSFQSIMKKLFF,TGTGCCAGCAGCTTCCAGAGTATAATGAAAAAACTGTTTTTT
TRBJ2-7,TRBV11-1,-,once,CASSLTQASYEQYF,TGTGCCAGCAGCTTGACACAGGCCTCCTACGAGCAGTACTTC
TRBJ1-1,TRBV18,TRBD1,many,CASSPRTGDSAFF,TGTGCCAGCTCACCCCGGACAGGGGATTCGGCTTTCTTT
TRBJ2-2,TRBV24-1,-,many,CATSDFTGRTGELFF,TGTGCCACCAGTGATTTTACAGGGCGCACCGGGGAGCTGTTTTTT
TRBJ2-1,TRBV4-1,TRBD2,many,CASSYGLAGPPWEQFF,TGCGCCAGCAGCTACGGACTAGCGGGACCTCCATGGGAGCAGTTCTTC
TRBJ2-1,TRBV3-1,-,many,CASSPQAAYNEQFF,TGTGCCAGCAGCCCCCAGGCTGCCTACAATGAGCAGTTCTTC
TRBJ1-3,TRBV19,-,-,CASTLLRHARNTIYF,TGTGCCAGTACCCTCCTGAGACATGCCCGAAACACCATATATTTT
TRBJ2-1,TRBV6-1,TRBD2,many,CASMGWKGRTSDRSSYNEQFF,TGTGCCAGCATGGGGTGGAAGGGGAGGACTAGCGACAGAAGCTCCTACAATGAGCAGTTCTTC
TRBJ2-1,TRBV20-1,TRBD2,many,CSAKGVISGRTDNEQFF,TGCAGTGCTAAAGGAGTAATTAGCGGGAGAACTGACAATGAGCAGTTCTTC
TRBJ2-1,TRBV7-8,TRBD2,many,CASSLAGVVNEQFF,TGTGCCAGCAGCTTGGCGGGAGTCGTGAATGAGCAGTTCTTC
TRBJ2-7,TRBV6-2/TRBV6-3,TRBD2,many,CASMGLAGDYEQYF,TGTGCCAGCATGGGACTAGCGGGAGACTACGAGCAGTACTTC
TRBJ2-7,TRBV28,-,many,CASNGGLLEQYF,TGTGCCAGCAATGGAGGACTTCTCGAGCAGTACTTC
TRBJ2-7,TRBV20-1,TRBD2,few,CSAKGLAGGYEQYF,TGCAGTGCTAAAGGACTAGCGGGAGGCTACGAGCAGTACTTC
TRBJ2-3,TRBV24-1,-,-,CATSDPYLATDTQYF,TGTGCCACCAGTGACCCCTATTTGGCGACAGATACGCAGTATTTT
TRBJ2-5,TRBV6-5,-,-,CASSYGQLQETQYF,TGTGCCAGCAGTTACGGACAGCTACAAGAGACCCAGTACTTC
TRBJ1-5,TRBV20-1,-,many,CSASFHGYSNQPQHF,TGCAGTGCTAGTTTTCACGGGTATAGCAATCAGCCCCAGCATTTT
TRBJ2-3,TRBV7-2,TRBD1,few,CASRQQGAGTQYF,TGTGCCAGCAGACAACAGGGGGCGGGTACGCAGTATTTT
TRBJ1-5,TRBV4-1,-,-,CASTDTPSNQPQHF,TGCGCCAGCACCGACACTCCGAGCAATCAGCCCCAGCATTTT
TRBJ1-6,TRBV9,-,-,CASSVANNSPLHF,TGTGCCAGCAGCGTAGCTAATAATTCACCCCTCCACTTT
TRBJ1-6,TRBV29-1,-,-,CSARDVYNSPLHF,TGCAGCGCCCGGGACGTGTATAATTCACCCCTCCACTTT
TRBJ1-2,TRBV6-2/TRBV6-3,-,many,CASSLKGDIYGYTF,TGTGCCAGCAGCTTAAAGGGGGACATCTATGGCTACACCTTC
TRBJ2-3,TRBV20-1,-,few,CSAGASPPDTQYF,TGCAGTGCTGGGGCCAGTCCCCCAGATACGCAGTATTTT
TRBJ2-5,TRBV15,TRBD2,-,CATSRDRGRGQTQYF,TGTGCCACCAGCAGAGATCGCGGGAGGGGACAGACCCAGTACTTC
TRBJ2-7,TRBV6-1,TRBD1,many,CASTVYPGQAYEQYF,TGTGCCAGCACCGTTTACCCGGGACAGGCCTACGAGCAGTACTTC
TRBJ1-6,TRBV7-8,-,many,CASSSLPLTDSPLHF,TGTGCCAGCAGCTCACTTCCCCTGACAGATTCACCCCTCCACTTT
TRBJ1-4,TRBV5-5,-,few,CASAPGGDPEKLFF,TGTGCCAGCGCCCCGGGGGGAGACCCTGAAAAACTGTTTTTT
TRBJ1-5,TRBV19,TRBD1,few,CASSIGKIRDRVSSRQQNQPQHF,TGTGCCAGTAGTATAGGGAAGATCCGGGACAGGGTTAGCTCCAGGCAACAGAATCAGCCCCAGCATTTT
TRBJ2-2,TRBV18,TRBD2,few,CASGGTRDVGELFF,TGTGCCAGCGGCGGGACTAGAGACGTTGGGGAGCTGTTTTTT
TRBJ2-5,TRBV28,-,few,CASSSTGGSWETQYF,TGTGCCAGCAGCTCCACAGGAGGATCCTGGGAGACCCAGTACTTC
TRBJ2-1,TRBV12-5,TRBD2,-,CASGKTSGGFEQFF,TGTGCTAGTGGTAAGACTAGCGGGGGGTTTGAGCAGTTCTTC
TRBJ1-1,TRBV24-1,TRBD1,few,CATSDGGTENTEAFF,TGTGCCACCAGTGATGGAGGGACAGAGAACACTGAAGCTTTCTTT
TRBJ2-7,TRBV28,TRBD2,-,CASSLGPLAGEVHEQYF,TGTGCCAGCAGTTTAGGGCCGCTAGCGGGAGAGGTCCACGAGCAGTACTTC
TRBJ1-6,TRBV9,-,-,CASSGAGGRGDSPLHF,TGTGCCAGCAGCGGCGCTGGGGGGCGGGGAGACTCACCCCTCCACTTT
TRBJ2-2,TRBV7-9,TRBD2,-,CASSSWTSGGNTGELFF,TGTGCCAGCAGCTCCTGGACTAGCGGGGGGAACACCGGGGAGCTGTTTTTT
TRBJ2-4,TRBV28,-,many,CASREAPGNIAKNIQYF,TGTGCCAGCAGGGAAGCACCGGGCAACATAGCCAAAAACATTCAGTACTTC
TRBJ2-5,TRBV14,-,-,CASSQSRKTQYF,TGTGCCAGCAGCCAAAGTAGGAAGACCCAGTACTTC
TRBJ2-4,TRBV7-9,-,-,CASSLRGEGNIQYF,TGTGCCAGCAGCTTAAGGGGAGAGGGAAACATTCAGTACTTC
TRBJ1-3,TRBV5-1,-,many,CASKGEVNTIYF,TGCGCCAGCAAGGGGGAAGTAAACACCATATATTTT
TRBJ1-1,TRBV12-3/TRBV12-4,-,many,CASSGDSEAFF,TGTGCCAGCAGTGGTGACTCTGAAGCTTTCTTT
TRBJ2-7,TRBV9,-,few,CASSARLGGYEQYF,TGTGCCAGCAGCGCCCGACTAGGGGGCTACGAGCAGTACTTC
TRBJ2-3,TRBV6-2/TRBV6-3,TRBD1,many,CASSFTGTDLTDTQYF,TGTGCCAGCAGTTTCACCGGGACAGACCTCACAGATACGCAGTATTTT
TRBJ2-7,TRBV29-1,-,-,CSVEEVGMGEQYF,TGCAGCGTTGAAGAGGTAGGAATGGGCGAGCAGTACTTC
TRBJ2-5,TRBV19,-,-,CASSIGTHRFF,TGTGCCAGTAGTATAGGAACCCACCGCTTCTTC
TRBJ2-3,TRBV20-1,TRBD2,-,CSAKGLTGTDTQYF,TGCAGTGCTAAGGGACTAACCGGCACAGATACGCAGTATTTT
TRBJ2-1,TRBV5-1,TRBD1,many,CASSSSGGTMDEQFF,TGCGCCAGCAGCTCCTCAGGGGGCACCATGGATGAGCAGTTCTTC
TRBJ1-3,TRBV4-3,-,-,CASSQTGLTGNTIYF,TGCGCCAGCAGCCAAACAGGGCTCACTGGAAACACCATATATTTT
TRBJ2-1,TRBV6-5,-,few,CASSYSSSIAAEQFF,TGTGCCAGCAGTTACTCGAGTTCAATAGCCGCTGAGCAGTTCTTC
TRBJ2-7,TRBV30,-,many,CAWSEALGRGPSYEQYF,TGTGCCTGGAGTGAAGCCCTTGGGAGGGGGCCGTCCTACGAGCAGTACTTC
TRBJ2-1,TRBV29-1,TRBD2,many,CSVGGRTSGGNEQFF,TGCAGCGTCGGGGGGCGGACTAGCGGGGGGAATGAGCAGTTCTTC
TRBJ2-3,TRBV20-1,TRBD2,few,CSVVAGGFEYTYTQYF,TGCAGTGTAGTAGCGGGAGGGTTTGAGTACACATATACGCAGTATTTT
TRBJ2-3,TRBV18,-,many,CASSPTGIDTQYF,TGTGCCAGCTCCCCAACTGGGATAGATACGCAGTATTTT
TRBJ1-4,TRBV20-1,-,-,CSALSQGANEKLFF,TGCAGTGCTTTATCACAGGGAGCTAATGAAAAACTGTTTTTT
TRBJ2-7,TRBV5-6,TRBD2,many,CASSDFVAGGPYEQYF,TGTGCCAGCAGCGATTTTGTAGCGGGAGGGCCTTACGAGCAGTACTTC